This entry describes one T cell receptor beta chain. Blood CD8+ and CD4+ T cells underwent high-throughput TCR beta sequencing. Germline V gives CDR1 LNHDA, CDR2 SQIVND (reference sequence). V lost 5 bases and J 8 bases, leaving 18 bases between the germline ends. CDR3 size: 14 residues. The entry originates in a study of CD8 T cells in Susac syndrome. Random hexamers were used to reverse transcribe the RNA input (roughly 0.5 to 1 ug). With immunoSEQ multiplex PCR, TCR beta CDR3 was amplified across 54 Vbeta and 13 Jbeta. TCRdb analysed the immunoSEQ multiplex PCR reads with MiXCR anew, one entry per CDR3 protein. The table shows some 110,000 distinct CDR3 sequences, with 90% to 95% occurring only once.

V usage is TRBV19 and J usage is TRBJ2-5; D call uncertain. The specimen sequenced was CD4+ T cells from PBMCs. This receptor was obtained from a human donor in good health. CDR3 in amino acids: CASSDRGRESTQYF. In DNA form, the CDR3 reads TGTGCCAGTAGTGACCGTGGCAGAGAGAGCACCCAGTACTTC.